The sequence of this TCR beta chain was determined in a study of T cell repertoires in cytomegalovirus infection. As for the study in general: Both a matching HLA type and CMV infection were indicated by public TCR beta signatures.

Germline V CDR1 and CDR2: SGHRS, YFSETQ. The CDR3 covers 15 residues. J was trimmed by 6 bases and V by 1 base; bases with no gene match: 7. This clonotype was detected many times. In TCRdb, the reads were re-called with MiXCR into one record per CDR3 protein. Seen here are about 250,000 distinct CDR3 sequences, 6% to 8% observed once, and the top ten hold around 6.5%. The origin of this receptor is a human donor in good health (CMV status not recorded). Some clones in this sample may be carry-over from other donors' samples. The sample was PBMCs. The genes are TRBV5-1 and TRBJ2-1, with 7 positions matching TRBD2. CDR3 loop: CASSLIGASGNEQFF. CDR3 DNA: TGCGCCAGCAGCTTGATTGGTGCTAGCGGCAATGAGCAGTTCTTC.